These T cell receptor beta chains were read from a single sample in a study of neurological immune-mediated disorders. TCRdb processed the 5' RACE reads anew with MiXCR; each CDR3 protein has one entry. The repertoire includes 50,000 or so distinct CDR3 sequences, roughly 3.5% of them detected once, and around 1.5% sits in the top ten. Sequences were obtained from PBMCs. The receptors originated from a man under 40 with multiple sclerosis. Each CDR3 is given with its conserved first and last residue. A D gene is named only where the DNA matches it firmly. Size is omitted from some rows. Given values are once, few, many or a class for expanded clones.

clone_size	cdr3_length	d_call	j_call	v_call	cdr3_nt	cdr3_aa
many	15	TRBD1	TRBJ1-2	TRBV12-3/TRBV12-4	TGTGCCAGCGCGACTATGGGACAGGGACTCGGTGGCTACACCTTC	CASATMGQGLGGYTF
many	13	TRBD1	TRBJ1-2	TRBV20-1	TGCAGTGCTGGGACAGGGACCTACTATGGCTACACCTTC	CSAGTGTYYGYTF
many	17	NA	TRBJ1-6	TRBV5-1	TGCGCCAGCAGCTTGGATCTGGAGCGCTCCTATAATTCACCCCTCCACTTT	CASSLDLERSYNSPLHF
many	14	NA	TRBJ2-2	TRBV19	TGTGCCAGTAGTGAGCAGGTCCACACCGGGGAGCTGTTTTTT	CASSEQVHTGELFF
many	14	TRBD1	TRBJ2-7	TRBV20-1	TGCAGTGCTTCCCCCCTGGACAGGCAGTACGAGCAGTACTTC	CSASPLDRQYEQYF
many	15	TRBD2	TRBJ2-2	TRBV5-1	TGCGCCAGCAGCTCCCAGCGGGGTTCCTCCGGGGAGCTGTTTTTT	CASSSQRGSSGELFF
many	13	NA	TRBJ1-5	TRBV7-2	TGTGCCAGCAATTGGGGGGGGAATCAGCCCCAGCATTTT	CASNWGGNQPQHF
many	12	NA	TRBJ2-7	TRBV9	TGTGCCAGCAGCGGCGAGAGCTACGAGCAGTACTTC	CASSGESYEQYF
many	14	NA	TRBJ1-5	TRBV5-1	TGCGCCAGCAGCTTGGGGGGGTCGGATCAGCCCCAGCATTTT	CASSLGGSDQPQHF
many	15	NA	TRBJ1-2	TRBV20-1	TGCAGTGTCCATAAGGCGACAGTCCTAAAGGGCGGCTACACCTTC	CSVHKATVLKGGYTF
many	14	TRBD2	TRBJ2-1	TRBV3-1	TGTGCCAGCAGCCAAGGGACTAGTTTCAGTGAGCAGTTCTTC	CASSQGTSFSEQFF
many	15	NA	TRBJ1-2	TRBV20-1	TGCAGTGCGCTCCGGGACGGGAAAGCTAACTATGGCTACACCTTC	CSALRDGKANYGYTF
many	17	NA	TRBJ2-5	TRBV10-2	TGCGCCAGCAGTGAGTCAGTGCGGATATCCGAGCAAGAGACCCAGTACTTC	CASSESVRISEQETQYF
many	14	TRBD1	TRBJ2-7	TRBV12-3/TRBV12-4	TGTGCCAGCACAAGACAGGGGGCCGGGAACGAGCAGTACTTC	CASTRQGAGNEQYF
medium-sized	11	NA	TRBJ2-7	TRBV5-1	TGCGCCAGCAGCTTGACCTACGAGCAGTACTTC	CASSLTYEQYF
many	13	NA	TRBJ2-3	TRBV5-1	TGCGCCAGCAGTCAACTAGGTACAGATACGCAGTATTTT	CASSQLGTDTQYF
many	15	NA	TRBJ1-2	TRBV7-2	TGTGCCAGCAGCTTAGGTTCCGGGCAGATTTATGGCTACACCTTC	CASSLGSGQIYGYTF
many	17	TRBD2	TRBJ2-1	TRBV5-1	TGCGCCAGCAGCTTGTACGTAGCGGGAGATAGCTACAATGAGCAGTTCTTC	CASSLYVAGDSYNEQFF
many	14	TRBD1	TRBJ2-7	TRBV20-1	TGCAGTGCTAGAGATGTCGACAGGGAGATCGAGCAGTACTTC	CSARDVDREIEQYF
NA	12	TRBD1	TRBJ2-5	TRBV10-1	TGCGCCAGCAGTGACCAGACAGGGAAGCAGTACTTC	CASSDQTGKQYF
many	13	NA	TRBJ2-7	TRBV7-2	TGTGCCAGCAGCCTCCAGGCCACTAACGAGCAGTACTTC	CASSLQATNEQYF
many	13	NA	TRBJ2-2	TRBV5-5	TGTGCCAGCAGCCTCCCGGGGAACGGGGAGCTGTTTTTT	CASSLPGNGELFF
many	15	NA	TRBJ2-1	TRBV5-1	TGCGCCAGCAGCTTGACGGTGAGCTCCTACAATGAGCAGTTCTTC	CASSLTVSSYNEQFF
many	14	TRBD1	TRBJ2-3	TRBV2	TGTGCCAGCAGCGAGGGGGCAGGAACAGATACGCAGTATTTT	CASSEGAGTDTQYF
many	15	NA	TRBJ1-1	TRBV20-1	TGCAGTGCTAGAGCCCCCACAGTGATGAACACTGAAGCTTTCTTT	CSARAPTVMNTEAFF
many	13	NA	TRBJ1-2	TRBV27	TGTGCCAGCAGTGGGTGGGGGGAGAATGGCTACACCTTC	CASSGWGENGYTF
many	14	TRBD2	TRBJ2-7	TRBV5-1	TGCGCCAGCAGCCCGGGACTAGCGGTCGCCGAGCAGTACTTC	CASSPGLAVAEQYF
many	15	TRBD2	TRBJ2-5	TRBV20-1	TGCAGTGCTACTAGGGCAGTAGCGGGAGGGGAGACCCAGTACTTC	CSATRAVAGGETQYF
many	16	TRBD2	TRBJ2-7	TRBV15	TGTGCCACCAGCAGTCCCAGCGGGAGGGCGTTTTACGAGCAGTACTTC	CATSSPSGRAFYEQYF
many	16	NA	TRBJ2-2	TRBV9	TGTGCCAGCAGCGTAGATGGGGGGCCGAACACCGGGGAGCTGTTTTTT	CASSVDGGPNTGELFF
many	16	NA	TRBJ2-2	TRBV6-6	TGTGCCAGCAGTTACCTCGACAGGAAAAACACCGGGGAGCTGTTTTTT	CASSYLDRKNTGELFF
many	14	TRBD2	TRBJ2-1	TRBV20-1	TGCAGTGCTAGTATCGCCGGGGGGTACAATGAGCAGTTCTTC	CSASIAGGYNEQFF
many	14	TRBD1	TRBJ1-1	TRBV12-3/TRBV12-4	TGTGCCAGCAGTTTTTCGGCAGGGGGCACTGAAGCTTTCTTT	CASSFSAGGTEAFF
many	14	NA	TRBJ2-5	TRBV6-5	TGTGCCAGCAGTCTCCGGCACACCCAAGAGACCCAGTACTTC	CASSLRHTQETQYF
many	14	NA	TRBJ1-1	TRBV5-1	TGCGCCAGCAGCCGACAGGATTTGAACACTGAAGCTTTCTTT	CASSRQDLNTEAFF
many	15	NA	TRBJ2-1	TRBV7-3	TGTGCCAGCAGCTTAAACCCTAGCTCAGGCAATGAGCAGTTCTTC	CASSLNPSSGNEQFF
many	11	NA	TRBJ1-1	TRBV29-1	TGCAGCGTCAGGGAAAACACTGAAGCTTTCTTT	CSVRENTEAFF
few	15	NA	TRBJ1-5	TRBV9	TGTGCCAGCAGCGTAGGAGGGGGGGGTGGACAGCCCCAGAATTTT	CASSVGGGGGQPQNF
many	12	TRBD1	TRBJ1-2	TRBV29-1	TGCAGCGTCGGACAGGGAATCTATGGCTACACCTTC	CSVGQGIYGYTF
many	15	TRBD1	TRBJ2-1	TRBV7-2	TGTGCCAGCAGCTCAGGGACAGGGGCCTACAATGAGCAGTTCTTC	CASSSGTGAYNEQFF
many	11	TRBD1	TRBJ1-1	TRBV12-3/TRBV12-4	TGTGCCAGCAGTCGGACAGGCGAAGCTTTCTTT	CASSRTGEAFF
few	18	TRBD1	TRBJ2-6	TRBV19	TGTGCCAGTAGTCTGTCGGACAGGGGAGGCTCTGGGGCCAACGTCCTGACTTTC	CASSLSDRGGSGANVLTF
medium-sized	15	TRBD2	TRBJ2-1	TRBV20-1	TGCAGTGCTAGAGATGTTGTGGCGGGGGGTAATGAGCAGTTCTTC	CSARDVVAGGNEQFF
many	13	NA	TRBJ1-1	TRBV19	TGTGCCAGTATAGACAAGATGAACACTGAAGCTTTCTTT	CASIDKMNTEAFF
few	19	NA	TRBJ1-2	TRBV15	TGTGCCACCAGCAGAATGACCCTTCCTGGGGGGGCGAATAACTATGGCTACACCTTC	CATSRMTLPGGANNYGYTF
many	10	NA	TRBJ2-1	TRBV2	TGTGCCAGCAGACGCAATGAGCAGTTCTTC	CASRRNEQFF
many	13	NA	TRBJ1-2	TRBV20-1	TGCAGTGCTAGCGTAAGCCAGAACTATGGCTACACCTTC	CSASVSQNYGYTF
many	14	TRBD1	TRBJ2-2	TRBV5-1	TGCGCCAGCAACCCGGGACAGGCGGCCGGGGAGCTGTTTTTT	CASNPGQAAGELFF
many	17	TRBD2	TRBJ2-1	TRBV5-1	TGCGCCAGCAGCTTGGTGACTAGCGGGAGCTCCTACAATGAGCAGTTCTTC	CASSLVTSGSSYNEQFF
many	14	TRBD2	TRBJ2-5	TRBV3-1	TGTGCCAGCAGACAAGATATAGGGGAGGGGACCCAGTACTTC	CASRQDIGEGTQYF
many	15	NA	TRBJ2-5	TRBV10-3	TGTGCCATCAGTGTAGACGCCGGTAAACAAGAGACCCAGTACTTC	CAISVDAGKQETQYF
few	13	NA	TRBJ1-1	TRBV28	TGTGCCAGCAGTTCCTGGACAGATTCTGAAGCTTTCTTT	CASSSWTDSEAFF
many	16	NA	TRBJ1-1	TRBV5-1	TGCGCCAGCAGCTTGGGCCCTGGGGGCCAGAACACTGAAGCTTTCTTT	CASSLGPGGQNTEAFF
many	17	TRBD2	TRBJ2-1	TRBV7-8	TGTGCCAGCAGCTTAATTGGAACGGGACTAGCGGACAATGAGCAGTTCTTC	CASSLIGTGLADNEQFF
few	12	NA	TRBJ2-3	TRBV28	TGTGCCAGCAGTCCATCCGACGATACGCAGTATTTT	CASSPSDDTQYF
many	12	NA	TRBJ1-6	TRBV27	TGTGCCAGCAGCCAGTACGATTCACCCCTCCACTTT	CASSQYDSPLHF
many	14	NA	TRBJ2-3	TRBV5-5	TGTGCCAGCAGCTTGGTGGTCAACACAGATACGCAGTATTTT	CASSLVVNTDTQYF
many	16	TRBD1	TRBJ2-2	TRBV24-1	TGTGCCACCAGTCCCGGGCAGGGGGCACAGACCGGGGAGCTGTTTTTT	CATSPGQGAQTGELFF
many	16	TRBD2	TRBJ2-1	TRBV20-1	TGCAGTGCTAGACCGTTTCGCGGGAGGTCCTACAATGAGCAGTTCTTC	CSARPFRGRSYNEQFF
many	19	TRBD2	TRBJ2-1	TRBV5-1	TGCGCCAGCAGCTTCGTAAGCGGTCGGGGACTACCCATTTCAAATGAGCAGTTCTTC	CASSFVSGRGLPISNEQFF